The present TCR beta chain was sequenced within a study of control samples from healthy donors and cancer patients. The table came from immunoSEQ multiplex PCR; TCRdb's copy has only in-frame clones and leaves some out. The profile shows around 200,000 clones, 85% to 95% of them singletons. Trimming removed 4 bases from V and 7 bases from J; junction bases left unmatched: 9. The CDR3 contains 15 residues. Germline V gene data show CDR1 as SGHDN and CDR2 as FVKESK. The receptor was derived from a man aged 18 to 30 in good health. Sequences were obtained from blood. V gene TRBV14 combines with J gene TRBJ1-4, with TRBD1 matching over 7 bases. Written as DNA, the CDR3 is TGTGCCAGCAGCCGGAGACAGGGAAAGAGTGAAAAACTGTTTTTT. As protein: CASSRRQGKSEKLFF.